These 20 T cell receptor beta chains share one sample of origin, sequenced in a study of brain T cells in children with intractable seizures. Time point noted: blood from clinic visit 5 months post-surgery; TSC patient then seizure free. Libraries were prepared by immunoSEQ multiplex PCR; TCRdb keeps only in-frame clonotypes and omits some of them. The sample gives about 340,000 clones, over 90% of which show up once; roughly 6% is in the top ten. The sample consisted of peripheral blood, taken roughly 5 months after surgery. Source of these receptors: a boy younger than two with tuberous sclerosis and intractable seizures.

The CDR3 here is CASSFAGLADNEQFF. The CDR3 bases are TGTGCCAGCAGCTTCGCCGGACTAGCGGACAATGAGCAGTTCTTC. The rearrangement joins TRBV7-9 to TRBJ2-1; 10 bases match TRBD2. The V gene end was trimmed by 3 bases and the J gene end by 5 bases; junction bases not matched to a gene: 4. Germline assignment: CDR1 SEHNR and CDR2 FQNEAQ (reference sequence). The CDR3 is 15 residues long.

The sample holds one count of this clone. CDR3 sequence (DNA): TGTGCCAGCAGTGACTCGGCTAGTGGCGAGCAGTACTTC. Translating gives CASSDSASGEQYF. The gene calls are TRBV6-4 and TRBJ2-7; D is unresolved. This CDR3 is 13 amino acids long. From germline, CDR1 is MRHNA and CDR2 SNTAGT. V lost 0 bases to trimming and J lost 6 bases, with 9 bases between them.

The rearrangement links TRBV7-9 to TRBJ2-1, with D possibly being TRBD2 (5 bases). This CDR3 region has 17 residues. The ends were cut back, 0 bases at V and 0 bases at J, with 12 bases in the middle. The germline gives CDR1 SEHNR, CDR2 FQNEAQ (reference sequence). The CDR3 here is CASSLAVVRGSYNEQFF. For the CDR3, the DNA is TGTGCCAGCAGCTTAGCGGTAGTTCGGGGCTCCTACAATGAGCAGTTCTTC.

This chain joins TRBV21-1 and TRBJ2-2; TRBD2, as called in the table, went unchecked against the DNA. TRBV21-1 is a listed pseudogene. This CDR3 has 22 residues. CDR3: CASSKSLRLAGAHGSGSGELFF. Here the CDR3 DNA reads TGTGCCAGCAGCAAATCTCTGAGACTAGCGGGGGCACATGGGTCAGGTTCCGGGGAGCTGTTTTTT.

About this clone itself: The sample has other DNA sequences that encode this CDR3 too. CDR3 DNA: TGTGCCAGCAGTTACGACAGGGGCACTGAAGCTTTCTTT. Translation: CASSYDRGTEAFF. V is TRBV6-5 and J is TRBJ1-1; 8 bases match TRBD1. The CDR3 totals 13 residues. Germline assignment: CDR1 MNHEY and CDR2 SVGAGI. With V trimmed by 2 bases and J by 4 bases, 0 bases remained unmatched.

In this sample, this clone turned up once. The chain uses TRBV12-3 or TRBV12-4 and TRBJ2-7; D not certain. CDR3 length equals 12 residues. Between the trimmed V and J ends, which lost 1 base and 5 bases, there was a span of 6 bases. The CDR3 nucleotides read TGTGCCAGCAGTTTAGTGGCGGACGAGCAGTACTTC. It yields the protein CASSLVADEQYF.

The V and J genes are TRBV29-1 and TRBJ2-7; D is uncertain. The CDR3 spans 12 residues. Germline CDR1 is SQVTM and CDR2 is ANQGSEA. V gave up 3 bases and J gave up 5 bases, with 11 bases separating them. The CDR3 here is CSVDSGSDEQYF. CDR3 DNA: TGCAGCGTTGATTCGGGTTCCGACGAGCAGTACTTC.

V is TRBV6-1 and J is TRBJ2-5; TRBD2 agrees at 11 bases. The CDR3 runs 17 residues. Trimming cost V 1 base and J 3 bases; bases outside gene matches: 7. Germline CDR1 MNHNS, CDR2 SASEGT. Written as DNA, the CDR3 is TGTGCCAGCAGTGAAGTGCGGGGACTAGCGGTGAAAGAGACCCAGTACTTC. It codes for CASSEVRGLAVKETQYF.

V and J are TRBV11-1 and TRBJ2-4, with no clear D. Germline CDR1 SGHAT, CDR2 FQDESV (reference sequence). This CDR3 region has 14 residues. Trimming removed 1 base at V and 0 bases at J, with 4 bases between. CDR3 loop: CASSLVTAKNIQYF. DNA of the CDR3: TGTGCCAGCAGCTTAGTTACAGCCAAAAACATTCAGTACTTC.

V is TRBV6-1 and J is TRBJ1-2, with a tentative D call TRBD1 (6 bases). V lost 0 bases, J lost 5 bases, and 16 bases lay in between. This CDR3 region has 16 residues. Germline V lookup: CDR1 MNHNS, CDR2 SASEGT. The CDR3 spells CASSEAYNRDQYGYTF. For the CDR3, the DNA is TGTGCCAGCAGTGAAGCTTATAACAGGGATCAATATGGCTACACCTTC.

The DNA of the CDR3 is TGTGCCAGCAGCCAAGATCCGCAAGGGGTAACCACTGAAGCTTTCTTT. It translates to CASSQDPQGVTTEAFF. V usage is TRBV3-1 (or the pseudogene TRBV3-2) and J usage is TRBJ1-1; maybe TRBD1 (5 bases). The germline V gene encodes CDR1 LGHDT and CDR2 YNNKEL (reference sequence). The length of the CDR3 is 16 residues. Trimming shortened V by 0 bases and J by 4 bases, and 15 bases separated the two germline ends.

The chain employs TRBV18 and TRBJ1-2; D gene unclear. Trimming cost V 2 bases and J 7 bases, with 5 bases left between them. The germline V gene has CDR1 KGHSH and CDR2 LQKENI. The CDR3 sequence is 11 residues long. CDR3 loop: CASSPSSGYTF. The DNA for the CDR3 is TGTGCCAGCTCACCAAGCAGTGGCTACACCTTC.

V is TRBV9 and J is TRBJ2-7; D ambiguous. Trimming removed 3 bases from V and 5 bases from J, with 15 bases in between. CDR3 size: 14 residues. Germline CDR1 reads SGDLS; CDR2 reads YYNGEE. The CDR3 sequence: CASSASGTPNEQYF. CDR3 in DNA: TGTGCCAGCAGCGCTTCGGGTACGCCTAACGAGCAGTACTTC.

V gene TRBV29-1 combines with J gene TRBJ2-1, with 8 bases aligning to TRBD2. The CDR3 has 14 residues. Germline CDR1 is SQVTM and CDR2 is ANQGSEA. Trimming cost V 4 bases and J 6 bases; bases outside gene matches: 8. CDR3 residues: CSVVGAGVFNEQFF. The CDR3 region has the DNA TGCAGCGTTGTTGGAGCGGGAGTCTTCAATGAGCAGTTCTTC.

V is TRBV2 and J is TRBJ1-1; no clear D. Trimming took off 8 bases at V and 4 bases at J, with 8 bases between the two ends. The CDR3 is made up of 11 amino acids. Germline V lookup: CDR1 SNHLY, CDR2 FYNNEI. This chain's CDR3 is CASEGSTEAFF. The CDR3 nucleotides are TGTGCCAGCGAGGGATCCACTGAAGCTTTCTTT.

J is TRBJ2-5 and V is TRBV10-3; tentative D call: TRBD2 (6 bases). The CDR3 consists of 13 residues. V was trimmed by 7 bases and J by 4 bases, leaving 13 bases between them. CDR1 and CDR2 from the germline V gene are ENHRY and SYGVKD. CDR3 amino acids: CAIMEGLGETQYF. For the CDR3, the DNA is TGTGCCATCATGGAGGGCTTGGGAGAGACCCAGTACTTC.

Concerning this clone itself: Germline is not matched at one junction end, which may reflect a read error. This sequence joins TRBV7-7 and TRBJ2-1; TRBD1 or TRBD2 may be the D gene (6 bases each). In germline, CDR1 is SSHAT, CDR2 FNYEAQ (reference sequence). The CDR3 consists of 15 residues. This CDR3 is CASSPPGAPYNEQFF. CDR3 DNA sequence: TGTGCTAGCAGCCCCCCGGGGGCTCCCTACAATGAGCAGTTCTTC.

The chain recombines TRBV11-2 with TRBJ1-2; weak D call: TRBD1 (5 bases). Germline CDR1 reads SGHAT; CDR2 reads FQNNGV. V dropped 1 base and J dropped 1 base, with 13 bases sitting between them. This CDR3 comprises 16 residues. The CDR3 loop reads CASSLGFGGGNYGYTF. CDR3 coding DNA: TGTGCCAGCAGCTTAGGGTTCGGGGGGGGTAACTATGGCTACACCTTC.

The chain carries TRBV18 and TRBJ2-1; 9 bases map to TRBD1. The CDR3 sequence is 15 residues long. CDR1 is KGHSH and CDR2 is LQKENI in the germline V gene. Germline trimming cut 5 bases from V and 8 bases from J; bases unmatched to any gene: 10. The CDR3 bases are TGTGCCAGCTCAAGACAGACAGGGGGAACTGATGAGCAGTTCTTC. It encodes CASSRQTGGTDEQFF.

V gene TRBV14 combines with J gene TRBJ2-2, with D unresolved. Trimming took 10 bases from V and 3 from J, leaving 12 bases between them. CDR3 length: 13 residues. Germline-derived CDR1 and CDR2 are SGHDN and FVKESK. CDR3 protein: CATSTMYTGELFF. CDR3 coding DNA: TGTGCCACCAGTACAATGTACACCGGGGAGCTGTTTTTT.